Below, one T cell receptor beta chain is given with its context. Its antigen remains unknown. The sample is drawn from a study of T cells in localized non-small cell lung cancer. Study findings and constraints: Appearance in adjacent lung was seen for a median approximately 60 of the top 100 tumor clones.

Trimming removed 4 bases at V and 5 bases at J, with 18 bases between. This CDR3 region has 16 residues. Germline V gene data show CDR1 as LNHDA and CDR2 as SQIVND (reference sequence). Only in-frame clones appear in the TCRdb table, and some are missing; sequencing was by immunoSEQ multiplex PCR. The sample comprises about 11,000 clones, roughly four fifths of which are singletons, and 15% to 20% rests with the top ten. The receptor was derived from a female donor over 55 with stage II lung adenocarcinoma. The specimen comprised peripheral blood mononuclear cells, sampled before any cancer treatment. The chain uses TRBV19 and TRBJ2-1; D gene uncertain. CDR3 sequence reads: CASSTTWSGFHNEQFF. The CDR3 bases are TGTGCCAGTAGTACCACCTGGTCCGGATTTCACAATGAGCAGTTCTTC.